Only a few counts were recorded for the clone carrying this TCR beta chain. Its antigen is unidentified. The sample belongs to a study of CD8 T cells in ankylosing spondylitis. This CDR3 has 16 residues. Germline V gene lookup returns CDR1 DFQATT and CDR2 SNEGSKA (reference sequence). V gave up 5 bases and J gave up 8 bases; unmatched junction bases: 17. Quantitative 5'-RACE was performed with molecular barcodes, and it yielded the TCR beta libraries. TCRdb redid the calling of the 5' RACE reads with MiXCR, one entry per CDR3 protein. The repertoire holds fewer than 400,000 distinct CDR3 sequences, with more than 20% as singletons. Study results and caveats: Disease-associated clones were CD8+ and fairly uncommon in peripheral blood. Ankylosing spondylitis blood appeared to carry a characteristic TCR beta motif of roughly eight highly homologous variants. Prior work had noted some motif variants in reactive arthritis blood and synovial fluid. Reportedly, matched ankylosing spondylitis synovial fluid was significantly enriched for disease-linked clones.

Specimen: blood, either unsorted or a sorted T cell fraction (not recorded which). The chain carries TRBV20-1 and TRBJ2-2; 7 bases map to TRBD1. The receptor was isolated from a male donor with ankylosing spondylitis. The CDR3 bases are TGCAGTGCTCGGCCCGCCAGAGGGGGCCGTTCGGGGGAGCTGTTTTTT. Residues: CSARPARGGRSGELFF.